The 26 T cell receptor beta chains reported below all come from one sample, sequenced in a study of PD-L1 blockade in urothelial cancer. Documented time point: peripheral blood 6 weeks after treatment start. Repertoires were generated with immunoSEQ multiplex PCR, while TCRdb's copy carries only in-frame clones and drops some. Of about 110,000 clones in the sample, approximately 89% are singletons; the top ten hold 3% to 4.5%. Specimen: PBMCs, collected around atezolizumab (anti-PD-L1) treatment. These receptors were obtained from a man in his 60s with urothelial cancer.

This rearrangement joins TRBV5-1 to TRBJ2-1, with 9 bases matching TRBD2. The CDR3 loop spans 15 amino acids. V lost 4 bases, J lost 10 bases, and 12 bases stayed unmatched. Germline V gene data show CDR1 as SGHRS and CDR2 as YFSETQ. CDR3: CASSGGGAGDSEQFF. In nucleotides, the CDR3 is TGCGCCAGCAGCGGCGGGGGGGCCGGTGACTCAGAGCAGTTCTTC.

This chain joins TRBV11-2 and TRBJ2-7; 12 bases line up with TRBD1. V was pared by 1 base and J by 5 bases, with 12 bases of the junction left unmatched. The CDR3 totals 18 residues. Germline V lookup: CDR1 SGHAT, CDR2 FQNNGV. CDR3 residues: CASSLVGQGASLVHEQYF. DNA of the CDR3: TGTGCCAGCAGCTTAGTGGGACAGGGGGCGTCCTTAGTCCACGAGCAGTACTTC.

The chain is built from TRBV5-1 and TRBJ2-5; D ambiguous. The length of the CDR3 is 15 residues. CDR1 and CDR2 (germline): SGHRS, YFSETQ. V was shortened by 1 base and J by 0 bases, with 10 bases between the two germline ends. CDR3 nucleotide sequence: TGCGCCAGCAGCTTGATGGGCCAGGACCAAGAGACCCAGTACTTC. Amino acids: CASSLMGQDQETQYF.

V usage is TRBV11-2 and J usage is TRBJ2-1; no clear D gene. The CDR3 covers 14 residues. Germline CDR1 reads SGHAT; CDR2 reads FQNNGV. V shed 1 base and J shed 15 bases, with 19 bases lying between them. The DNA of the CDR3 is TGTGCCAGCAGCTTAGTTTCGATTCGGGTCCGGCGGTTCTTC. Translating gives CASSLVSIRVRRFF.

About this clone: The junction departs from the called germline gene at one end, perhaps through a read error. J is TRBJ1-2 and V is TRBV6-5, with 11 bases lining up with TRBD1. Germline V gives CDR1 MNHEY, CDR2 SVGAGI. The CDR3 has 12 amino acids. The CDR3 sequence: CASKNRGQGVAF. For the CDR3, the DNA is TGTGCCAGCAAAAATCGGGGACAGGGGGTCGCCTTC.

The gene calls are TRBV4-2 and TRBJ2-7; 9 positions agree with TRBD2. After removal of 3 bases from V and 4 bases from J, the junction contained 7 bases not matched to a gene. The CDR3 is 15 residues long. Germline V CDR1 and CDR2: LGHNA, YNFKEQ. CDR3 coding DNA: TGTGCCAGCAGCCAGAGCCACGGACTAGCGTACGAGCAGTACTTC. It is translated as CASSQSHGLAYEQYF.

The V and J genes are TRBV7-9 and TRBJ2-7, with 9 bases lining up with TRBD1. J was trimmed by 3 bases and V by 3 bases; bases with no gene match: 6. The CDR3 is 15 residues long. Germline CDR1 reads SEHNR; CDR2 reads FQNEAQ (reference sequence). The CDR3 DNA is TGTGCCAGCAGCTTGGGACAGGGAGGACTCTACGAGCAGTACTTC. Amino acid sequence: CASSLGQGGLYEQYF.

The V call is TRBV5-4, the J call TRBJ2-7; D is uncertain. Germline values: CDR1 SGHNT, CDR2 YYREEE (reference sequence). The V gene lost 0 bases and the J gene lost 2 bases, with 6 bases spanning the gap. CDR3 length: 13 residues. CDR3 DNA sequence: TGTGCCAGCAGCTTGGGCGAGGCCTACGAGCAGTACTTC. Translated, it gives CASSLGEAYEQYF.

This clone was detected only once. CDR3 amino acids: CASSEVKWGRGGQPQHF. Here the CDR3 DNA reads TGTGCCAGCAGTGAAGTTAAGTGGGGCAGGGGTGGTCAGCCCCAGCATTTT. This chain links TRBV6-1 with TRBJ1-5; TRBD1 might be the D (6 bases). The CDR3 runs 17 residues. The V gene's germline CDR1 is MNHNS and CDR2 SASEGT. The V end was cut by 1 base, the J end by 6 bases, with 19 bases between.

The rearrangement uses TRBV18 and TRBJ1-1; 7 positions match TRBD1. The CDR3 contains 15 residues. The trim removed 3 bases at V and 5 bases at J, leaving 9 bases unmatched. Germline V gene data show CDR1 as KGHSH and CDR2 as LQKENI. The CDR3 loop reads CASSPPGTRGTEAFF. For the CDR3, the DNA is TGTGCCAGCTCACCCCCCGGGACCAGGGGGACTGAAGCTTTCTTT.

The chain recombines TRBV5-6 with TRBJ2-3; 11 nucleotides align to TRBD1. Looked up from germline, CDR1 is SGHDT and CDR2 is YYEEEE. The J segment lost 3 bases and the V segment lost 4 bases, leaving 4 bases of the junction unmatched. The CDR3 spans 15 residues. CDR3 bases: TGTGCCAGCAGCCTCGGGACAGGGGGAACAGATACGCAGTATTTT. This sequence encodes CASSLGTGGTDTQYF.

This clone occurred once. J is TRBJ1-1 and V is TRBV28; the match to TRBD1 covers 7 bases. V dropped 6 bases and J dropped 2; count of bases not matched to a gene: 6. The CDR3 has 14 residues. CDR1 MDHEN and CDR2 SYDVKM come from the germline V gene. The CDR3 loop is CASSNRQGNTEAFF. The CDR3 nucleotides are TGTGCCAGCAGCAACCGACAGGGAAACACTGAAGCTTTCTTT. Drawing the rest from reference TRBV28 and TRBJ1-1, the complete variable domain is DVKVTQSSRYLVKRTGEKVFLECVQDMDHENMFWYRQDPGLGLRLIYFSYDVKMKEKGDIPEGYSVSREKKERFSLILESASTNQTSMYLCASSNRQGNTEAFFGQGTRLTVV.

This clone showed up just a few times. The chain combines TRBV14 with TRBJ2-7, with D unresolved. Trimming shortened V by 4 bases and J by 4 bases, and 8 bases separated the two germline ends. Germline V lookup: CDR1 SGHDN, CDR2 FVKESK. The CDR3 contains 12 residues. The CDR3 nucleotides are TGTGCCAGCAGCCCGAGCTCTTACGAGCAGTACTTC. Translated: CASSPSSYEQYF.

The rearrangement links TRBV28 to TRBJ2-4; 9 positions agree with TRBD1. Germline V gives CDR1 MDHEN, CDR2 SYDVKM. V shed 8 bases and J 3 bases; nucleotides not matched to a gene: 8. This CDR3 has 15 residues. The CDR3 nucleotides read TGTGCCAGCGCAACAGGGGGCGAGGGCAAAAACATTCAGTACTTC. This gives the protein CASATGGEGKNIQYF.

In nucleotides, the CDR3 is TGTGCCAGCAGCACCCTGGGCGGGGGGTTCCACGAGCAGTACTTC. Translated, it gives CASSTLGGGFHEQYF. This chain uses TRBV5-4 with TRBJ2-7; 8 nucleotides match TRBD2. The CDR3 is made up of 15 amino acids. Losses at the gene ends were 4 bases for V and 5 bases for J; bases not matched to a gene: 11. Germline CDR1 is SGHNT and CDR2 is YYREEE (reference sequence).

The chain carries TRBV10-3 and TRBJ2-3; weak D call: TRBD2 (7 bases). Trimming took off 10 bases at V and 3 bases at J, with 20 bases between the two ends. The CDR3 loop spans 15 amino acids. Germline V CDR1 and CDR2: ENHRY, SYGVKD. CDR3 loop: CATRIGGPETDTQYF. The CDR3 DNA reads TGTGCCACCAGGATCGGGGGGCCAGAGACAGATACGCAGTATTTT.

In its sample, this clone was seen once. V gene TRBV6-6 combines with J gene TRBJ1-5; no clear D. V lost 5 bases to trimming and J lost 5 bases, with 13 bases between them. The CDR3 sequence is 14 residues long. In germline, CDR1 is MNHNY, CDR2 SVGAGI (reference sequence). This chain's CDR3 is CASSPRAADQPQHF. The CDR3, as DNA: TGTGCCAGCAGTCCAAGAGCGGCCGATCAGCCCCAGCATTTT.

The V call is TRBV6-6, the J call TRBJ2-1, with 10 nucleotides matching TRBD2. V lost 11 bases and J lost 3; bases outside the gene matches: 10. CDR3 length equals 15 residues. CDR1 and CDR2 (germline): MNHNY, SVGAGI (reference sequence). As DNA, the CDR3 is TGTGCCTCCAAACGGGGACTAGCGAGCTACAATGAGCAGTTCTTC. It yields the protein CASKRGLASYNEQFF.

The gene calls are TRBV6-5 and TRBJ1-2, with 11 nucleotides matching TRBD1. This CDR3 contains 13 residues. V was pared by 10 bases and J by 7 bases, with 8 bases of the junction left unmatched. Germline V gene sequence: CDR1 MNHEY, CDR2 SVGAGI. DNA of the CDR3: TGTGCCACCTCGGACAGGGGGCGAGGTGGCTACACCTTC. As protein: CATSDRGRGGYTF.

The rearrangement uses TRBV2 and TRBJ2-5; TRBD2 matches 12 bases. V dropped 8 bases and J dropped 5; count of bases not matched to a gene: 3. Germline lookup yields CDR1 SNHLY and CDR2 FYNNEI. This CDR3 comprises 13 residues. The CDR3 region is CASSGLAGETQYF. The CDR3 coding sequence is TGTGCCAGCTCGGGACTAGCGGGCGAGACCCAGTACTTC.

This chain connects TRBV11-2 to TRBJ2-7; 11 bases agree with TRBD2. CDR1 SGHAT and CDR2 FQNNGV come from the germline V gene. Trimming took 3 bases from V and 0 from J; bases not matched to a gene: 4. The length of the CDR3 is 16 residues. CDR3 residues: CASSFLAGGTSYEQYF. The CDR3 coding sequence is TGTGCCAGCAGCTTTCTAGCGGGGGGAACCTCCTACGAGCAGTACTTC.

CDR3 sequence: CATGVGLDGYTF. The CDR3 bases are TGTGCCACCGGAGTCGGACTTGATGGCTACACCTTC. The chain recombines TRBV28 with TRBJ1-2; D not certain. V lost 10 bases, J lost 6 bases, and 15 bases lay in between. This CDR3 spans 12 amino acids. CDR1 is MDHEN and CDR2 is SYDVKM in the germline V gene.

The genes are TRBV7-2 and TRBJ2-5, with 7 bases identical to TRBD1. Germline CDR1 reads SGHTA; CDR2 reads FQGNSA. The CDR3 is 15 residues long. With 1 base clipped from V and 5 bases from J, the junction kept 7 bases outside the gene matches. The CDR3 loop is CASSLGQGLMETQYF. CDR3 nucleotide sequence: TGTGCCAGCAGCTTAGGACAGGGCCTTATGGAGACCCAGTACTTC.

In this sample, this clone turned up once. The CDR3 reads CASGGIAGGETQYF. In DNA form, the CDR3 reads TGTGCCTCCGGCGGGATAGCGGGAGGAGAGACCCAGTACTTC. V is TRBV6-6 and J is TRBJ2-5; 10 nucleotides line up with TRBD2. Unmatched junction bases numbered 10, after V lost 11 bases and J lost 4 bases. The CDR3 consists of 14 residues. Germline loops: CDR1 MNHNY, CDR2 SVGAGI (reference sequence).

The chain employs TRBV27 and TRBJ1-3, with TRBD1 as a possible D gene (5 bases). The CDR3 covers 14 residues. Per germline, CDR1 MNHEY and CDR2 SMNVEV (reference sequence). V gave up 0 bases and J gave up 4 bases, with 7 bases separating them. CDR3 amino acids: CASSLSAGGNTIYF. In nucleotides, the CDR3 is TGTGCCAGCAGTTTATCTGCAGGGGGAAACACCATATATTTT.

This chain links TRBV5-1 with TRBJ2-7; 9 nucleotides agree with TRBD2. The CDR3 sequence is 16 residues long. After removal of 4 bases from V and 3 bases from J, the junction contained 11 bases not matched to a gene. Germline assignment: CDR1 SGHRS and CDR2 YFSETQ. In DNA form, the CDR3 reads TGCGCCAGCAGCCCCGGTCCGACTAGCGGTTACTACGAGCAGTACTTC. Encoded protein: CASSPGPTSGYYEQYF.